The TCR beta chain described here comes from a study of tumor and adjacent non-tumor tissue in lung cancer. Study-wide findings and caveats: Patients with more diverse tumor TCRs had worse survival.

Three rounds of nested PCR, following a modified ARM-PCR protocol, produced the TCRbeta library. TCRdb processed the multiplex PCR reads anew with MiXCR; each CDR3 protein has one entry. The sample contains 65,000 to 95,000 distinct CDR3 sequences, around 75% of which appear only once. No cell sorting was done before RNA was extracted from the tissue. This CDR3 is built from 15 residues. V was pared by 3 bases and J by 6 bases, with 6 bases of the junction left unmatched. The germline V gene encodes CDR1 SGHAT and CDR2 FQNNGV. Points on this clonotype: Its antigen is as yet unknown.

The chain joins TRBV11-2 to TRBJ2-3; 10 positions match TRBD1. The sample taken for sequencing was lung tumor tissue. The sequence came from a woman in her forties or fifties with non-small cell lung cancer. In DNA, the CDR3 is TGTGCCAGCAGCTTGATGACAGGGGGCGCGGATACGCAGTATTTT. Translating gives CASSLMTGGADTQYF. The full variable domain, its missing parts supplied by reference TRBV11-2 and TRBJ2-3, is EAGVAQSPRYKIIEKRQSVAFWCNPISGHATLYWYQQILGQGPKLLIQFQNNGVVDDSQLPKDRFSAERLKGVDSTLKIQPAKLEDSAVYLCASSLMTGGADTQYFGPGTRLTVL.